A selection of T cell receptor beta chains follows, all from one sample in a study of blood T cell repertoires in COVID-19. Clones were read by immunoSEQ multiplex PCR, and TCRdb kept only the in-frame ones, dropping some. This sample has about 99,000 clones, with approximately 80% found just once. The sequenced sample consisted of peripheral blood. The receptors stem from an elderly man with COVID-19, enrolled during active disease. Both conserved end residues are part of each CDR3. A D gene is named only where the DNA matches it firmly. Size tells how often a clone was seen (once, few, many) or the class of an expanded clone, and some rows leave it out.

CDR3,DNA,D,V,size,J
CASSSPGQPGVRKLFF,TGTGCCAGCAGCTCGCCTGGACAGCCGGGCGTTCGGAAGCTGTTTTTT,.,TRBV5-8,.,TRBJ1-4
CASSIEAATMEGYTF,TGTGCCAGTAGTATCGAGGCAGCTACCATGGAGGGCTACACCTTC,.,TRBV19,.,TRBJ1-2
CASSRTGGGYGYTF,TGTGCCAGCAGTCGGACAGGGGGAGGCTATGGCTACACCTTC,TRBD1,TRBV6-5,few,TRBJ1-2
CASSQRSHGRTQYF,TGTGCCAGCAGCCAAAGGTCTCATGGGCGGACCCAGTACTTC,.,TRBV3-1/TRBV3-2,.,TRBJ2-5
CAITAAPQETQYF,TGTGCCATCACGGCGGCACCCCAAGAGACCCAGTACTTC,.,TRBV10-3,once,TRBJ2-5
CASSLVGQGYEQFF,TGCGCCAGCAGCTTGGTGGGACAGGGCTATGAGCAGTTCTTC,TRBD1,TRBV5-1,.,TRBJ2-1
CASSSSDRPNTEAFF,TGTGCCAGCAGCTCGAGCGACAGGCCAAACACTGAAGCTTTCTTT,.,TRBV5-6,once,TRBJ1-1
CASSPRARGNYGYTF,TGTGCCAGCAGTCCCCGGGCTAGGGGGAACTATGGCTACACCTTC,.,TRBV3-1/TRBV3-2,.,TRBJ1-2
CASSETGRGNYGYTF,TGTGCCAGCAGTGAAACAGGGCGGGGGAACTATGGCTACACCTTC,.,TRBV6-1,.,TRBJ1-2
CASSQVLSADNYGYTF,TGCGCCAGCAGCCAAGTACTCTCTGCGGATAACTATGGCTACACCTTC,.,TRBV4-1,.,TRBJ1-2
CASRKGESTNEKLFF,TGTGCCAGCAGAAAAGGGGAATCAACTAATGAAAAACTGTTTTTT,.,TRBV9,few,TRBJ1-4
CASAGLAGVWETQYF,TGTGCCAGCGCGGGACTAGCGGGAGTGTGGGAGACCCAGTACTTC,TRBD2,TRBV6-4,.,TRBJ2-5
CASASTGAGKEAFF,TGTGCCAGCGCTTCGACAGGGGCCGGGAAAGAAGCTTTCTTT,TRBD1,TRBV28,.,TRBJ1-1
CASSLGTSGSSYNEQFF,TGCGCCAGCAGCTTGGGGACTAGCGGGAGCTCCTACAATGAGCAGTTCTTC,TRBD2,TRBV5-1,.,TRBJ2-1
CASSLGDREPQETQYF,TGTGCCAGCAGCTTGGGGGACAGGGAACCCCAAGAGACCCAGTACTTC,TRBD1,TRBV5-6,.,TRBJ2-5
CASSRTNEKLFF,TGTGCCAGCAGCCGGACTAATGAAAAACTGTTTTTT,.,TRBV7-9,.,TRBJ1-4
CASSLKTGGYGKLFF,TGTGCCAGCAGTCTCAAGACAGGGGGATACGGAAAACTGTTTTTT,TRBD1,TRBV6-5,.,TRBJ1-4
CSVGQGGDRGEQYF,TGCAGCGTCGGACAGGGTGGGGACCGGGGGGAGCAGTACTTC,TRBD1,TRBV29-1,.,TRBJ2-7
CASNRAHEDFGNTIYF,TGTGCCAGTAATCGGGCCCATGAGGACTTTGGAAACACCATATATTTT,.,TRBV19,.,TRBJ1-3
CSVGLSGETQYF,TGCAGCGTTGGCCTCAGTGGAGAGACCCAGTACTTC,.,TRBV29-1,.,TRBJ2-5
CASSPIPNTIYF,TGTGCCAGCAGCCCAATTCCAAACACCATATATTTT,.,TRBV11-2,.,TRBJ1-3
CASSSSSNQPQHF,TGTGCCAGTAGTAGCAGTAGCAATCAGCCCCAGCATTTT,.,TRBV19,.,TRBJ1-5
CASSMAGPQHF,TGTGCCAGTAGTATGGCGGGTCCCCAGCATTTT,.,TRBV19,.,TRBJ1-5
CASSPGTVVNSPLHF,TGCGCCAGCAGCCCCGGGACAGTAGTGAATTCACCCCTCCACTTT,TRBD1,TRBV5-1,.,TRBJ1-6
CASRVTGGAHSYEQYF,TGCGCCAGCAGAGTTACAGGGGGCGCCCACTCCTACGAGCAGTACTTC,TRBD1,TRBV5-1,.,TRBJ2-7
CASSPRNSGGNTEAFF,TGTGCCAGCAGCCCAAGGAACAGTGGAGGGAACACTGAAGCTTTCTTT,.,TRBV7-2,.,TRBJ1-1
CASSPPTGGDEQFF,TGTGCCAGCTCACCACCGACAGGGGGCGATGAGCAGTTCTTC,TRBD1,TRBV18,.,TRBJ2-1
CASSYAGPNQPQHF,TGTGCCAGCAGTTATGCGGGGCCCAATCAGCCCCAGCATTTT,.,TRBV6-5,.,TRBJ1-5
CASSIEAGGPREQYF,TGCGCCAGCAGCATAGAAGCGGGAGGGCCGAGGGAGCAGTACTTC,TRBD2,TRBV5-1,.,TRBJ2-7
CASSGAGRNYGYTF,TGTGCCAGCAGTGGCGCAGGGCGGAACTATGGCTACACCTTC,.,TRBV2,.,TRBJ1-2
CASSQEGTTYGYTF,TGTGCCAGCAGCCAAGAAGGGACAACCTATGGCTACACCTTC,.,TRBV3-1/TRBV3-2,.,TRBJ1-2
CASSFDRSDTQYF,TGTGCCAGCAGCTTTGACAGGTCAGATACGCAGTATTTT,.,TRBV7-3,many,TRBJ2-3
CASSPRAGDPTQYF,TGTGCCAGCAGCCCCCGGGCAGGGGACCCCACGCAGTATTTT,.,TRBV7-9,.,TRBJ2-3
CASSSTGQGRDTIYF,TGTGCCAGCAGTTCAACGGGACAGGGGAGGGACACCATATATTTT,TRBD1,TRBV6-6,.,TRBJ1-3
CASSSHQGAWEKLFF,TGTGCCAGCAGCTCGCACCAGGGGGCTTGGGAAAAACTGTTTTTT,TRBD1,TRBV5-6,.,TRBJ1-4
CASSPVATGNEKLFF,TGCGCCAGCAGCCCGGTAGCGACAGGGAATGAAAAACTGTTTTTT,TRBD1,TRBV5-1,.,TRBJ1-4